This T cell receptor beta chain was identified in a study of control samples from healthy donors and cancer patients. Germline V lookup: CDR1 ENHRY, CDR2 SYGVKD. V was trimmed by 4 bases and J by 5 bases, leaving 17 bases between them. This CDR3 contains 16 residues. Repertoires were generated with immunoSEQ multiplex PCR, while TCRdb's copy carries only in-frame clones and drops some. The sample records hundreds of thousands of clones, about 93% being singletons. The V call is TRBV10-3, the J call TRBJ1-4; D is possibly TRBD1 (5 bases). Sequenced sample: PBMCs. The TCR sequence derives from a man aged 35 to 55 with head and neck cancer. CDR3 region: CAISGSLPGANEKLFF. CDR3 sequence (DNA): TGTGCCATCAGTGGATCGCTACCCGGGGCCAATGAAAAACTGTTTTTT.